The T cell receptor (beta chain) described here comes from a study of T-cell memory formation after mild COVID-19. Whole-study context: Most TCR clusters belonged to a single donor. General study findings and limits: Confirmation was lacking for SARS-CoV-2 specificity of second-wave clones that peaked on day 37.

The CDR3 totals 16 residues. V was pared by 3 bases and J by 4 bases, with 9 bases of the junction left unmatched. Germline V gene data show CDR1 as SGHDT and CDR2 as YYEEEE. After 5'RACE with constant-segment primers, TCR alpha and TCR beta cDNA libraries carrying sample barcodes and UMIs were obtained. TCRdb reanalysed the 5' RACE reads using MiXCR and keeps one entry per CDR3 protein. This table has about 190,000 distinct CDR3 sequences, about 16% appearing once. This clonotype was detected only a few times. Its target is not known. The sequenced material came from PBMCs or a T cell subset sorted from them (not recorded which). The sequence derives from an adult woman who had mild COVID-19 (a few samples of this study predate the infection). Cell type and time point are not known. The J gene is TRBJ2-5, the V gene TRBV5-6; 10 nucleotides align to TRBD2. CDR3 in DNA: TGTGCCAGCAGCTCCCGTCTAGCGGGGGCTGGAGAGACCCAGTACTTC. Translating gives CASSSRLAGAGETQYF.